This T cell receptor beta chain was sequenced for a study of metastatic and nonmetastatic thyroid tumors. Across the whole study: Repertoire comparison spanned blood and tumor or nodule tissue of malignant and benign thyroid patients.

Germline assignment: CDR1 PRHDT and CDR2 FYEKMQ (reference sequence). The CDR3 loop spans 14 amino acids. Trimming removed 5 bases from V and 1 base from J, with 11 bases in between. The study, taken as a whole, reports: Malignant thyroid tumors reportedly had TCR beta diversity that was significantly higher than in benign nodules, in blood and tumor.

The authors' processing: A papillary thyroid cancer distant-metastasis classifier was built from CDR3 differences across clinicopathological groups. TCRdb re-called clones via MiXCR from the PCR reads. The V and J calls shown here were made by TCRdb, not taken from the authors' results. The top ten clones hold just under 30% of a sample with 22,000 or so clones, about 10% of them seen once. Prior to thyroid surgery, none of the patients had received any treatment. Concerning this clone: Its antigen is not identified.

Sequenced sample: blood. The source is a female donor with papillary thyroid cancer or a benign thyroid nodule (not recorded which). Some clones in this sample may be carry-over from other donors' samples. The V and J genes are TRBV13 and TRBJ2-5, with no clear D. Here the CDR3 reads CASSANRGQETQYF. In nucleotides, the CDR3 is TGTGCCAGCAGCGCCAACAGAGGCCAAGAGACCCAGTACTTC.